What follows describes a single T cell receptor beta chain. Its specificity is not known. Input per TCR library consisted of around 3,700 ng of total RNA. The template switching step added UMIs that contained a 6-nucleotide sample barcode. From its re-call of the 5' RACE reads, TCRdb lists each CDR3 protein once, without DNA. This sample's clone table lists approximately 200,000 distinct CDR3 sequences. The sample belongs to a study of monozygotic twins with inflammatory bowel disease. Points from the study as a whole: IBD patients shared fewer clonotypes with other individuals than healthy twins, especially patients with disease activity signs.

This CDR3 has 16 amino acids. Germline V lookup: CDR1 SGHAT, CDR2 FQNNGV. Donors gave approximately 2.5 ml of blood apiece. This TCR derives from a human donor with ulcerative colitis or Crohn's disease, or a healthy co-twin of an affected twin (not recorded which). This chain uses TRBV11-2 with TRBJ2-3; TCRdb's D call, TRBD1, is unchecked because there is no DNA. The sequenced material came from blood. The CDR3 sequence is CASTLAGVISTDTQYF.